The source of this T cell receptor (beta chain) is a study of T cells in Graves' hyperthyroidism and ophthalmopathy. TCR beta CDR3 region amplification was performed from RNA transcripts. HTBI primers drove first-round RT-PCR of the TCR CDR3. TCRdb called the multiplex PCR reads again in MiXCR, with one record for every CDR3 protein. Among roughly 300,000 distinct CDR3 sequences listed, 14% were seen once. This clonotype was detected ten times or more. What it binds is unknown. Patients were excluded because of uncontrolled infection, other autoimmune disease, pregnancy or lactation. From more than 8 ml of fresh peripheral blood, PBMCs were isolated. Study-wide results and limits: A 13 V-J model separated ophthalmopathy from stable hyperthyroidism.

This TCR was sampled from a woman in her 30s with Graves' hyperthyroidism. The specimen sequenced was blood.

CDR3 sequence reads: CASSLTALNSPLHF. CDR3 nucleotide sequence: TGTGCCAGCAGCTTGACAGCGCTCAATTCACCCCTCCACTTT. The rearrangement links TRBV7-8 to TRBJ1-6, with D perhaps TRBD1 (5 bases). The CDR3 spans 14 residues. In germline, CDR1 is SGHVS, CDR2 FQNEAQ. Trimming left V 3 bases short and J 7 bases short, with 10 bases between.